The clone carrying this T cell receptor beta chain was seen only a few times. Antigen: not known. Library construction for TCR beta used iRepertoire HTBI primers and Arm-PCR of CDR3 regions. TCRdb reprocessed the multiplex PCR reads with MiXCR, giving one entry per CDR3 protein. The sample holds 350,000 to 500,000 distinct CDR3 sequences; around 13% are singletons and the top ten take approximately 17%. The entry originates in a study of regulatory T cells in long-lasting Graves disease. V lost 3 bases, J lost 3 bases, and 6 bases lay in between. From germline, CDR1 is DFQATT and CDR2 SNEGSKA (reference sequence). There are 12 residues in the CDR3. Study-level results: Patients whose Graves' disease persisted exhibited lower TCR diversity than those newly diagnosed. TRBV28, TRBJ1-2 and TRBJ2-5 were favored in persistent disease.

Time point reported: newly diagnosed GD, antithyroid drugs for less than 3 months. The authors made the TCR library using RNA they extracted from PBMCs. These records were also assigned to another study, of T cells in Graves' hyperthyroidism and ophthalmopathy.

This rearrangement joins TRBV20-1 to TRBJ2-1, with D perhaps matching TRBD1 (5 bases). The TCR was taken from a woman aged 45-65 years with Graves disease. Sequenced here: peripheral blood mononuclear cells (PBMCs), sampled at new diagnosis, from a patient treated with antithyroid drugs. CDR3 coding DNA: TGCAGTGCTAGTAGGGGCTACAATGAGCAGTTCTTC. It codes for CSASRGYNEQFF.